The 7 T cell receptor beta chains listed next were all sequenced from one sample in a study of blood T cell repertoires in COVID-19. Produced via immunoSEQ multiplex PCR; TCRdb's table is partial and in-frame only. Of about 170,000 clones in the sample, about 88% are singletons; the top ten hold under 30%. Source material: peripheral blood. Source of these receptors: a man between 60 and 75 years old with acute or convalescent COVID-19.

This clone was recorded once. The chain combines TRBV7-3 with TRBJ2-3, with TRBD2 identical over 10 bases. The CDR3 runs to 15 residues. With 5 bases clipped from V and 5 bases from J, the junction kept 7 bases outside the gene matches. Germline V lookup: CDR1 SGHTA, CDR2 FQGTGA. The CDR3 nucleotides read TGTGCCAGCAGCCCTCAGCGGGGGGGCCGAGATACGCAGTATTTT. Protein product: CASSPQRGGRDTQYF.

CDR3 sequence reads: CASRDRGSSYNSPLHF. DNA for the CDR3: TGTGCCAGCCGGGACAGGGGTAGCTCCTATAATTCACCCCTCCACTTT. The rearrangement joins TRBV6-4 to TRBJ1-6; TRBD1 aligns across 10 bases. Germline V lookup: CDR1 MRHNA, CDR2 SNTAGT. This CDR3 region has 16 residues. J gave up 0 bases and V 8 bases, and 4 bases lay outside the gene matches.

This rearrangement joins TRBV27 to TRBJ1-2; TRBD1 agrees at 7 bases. The CDR3 sequence is 15 residues long. The germline V gene has CDR1 MNHEY and CDR2 SMNVEV (reference sequence). With V trimmed by 5 bases and J by 5 bases, 11 bases remained unmatched. The DNA for the CDR3 is TGTGCCAGCAGTCCGACCCCCGGGACAGCTTATGGCTACACCTTC. This codes for CASSPTPGTAYGYTF.

This chain joins TRBV14 and TRBJ1-6; 8 nucleotides align to TRBD1. Germline V gene data show CDR1 as SGHDN and CDR2 as FVKESK. This CDR3 comprises 16 residues. The J segment lost 7 bases and the V segment lost 3 bases, leaving 8 bases of the junction unmatched. The CDR3, as DNA: TGTGCCAGCAGCCACAAGGCCGGGACAGGCAATTCACCCCTCCACTTT. Encoded protein: CASSHKAGTGNSPLHF.

In its sample, this clone was seen a few times. Other DNA sequences in this sample translate to the same CDR3. The genes are TRBV18 and TRBJ1-1; 7 positions agree with TRBD1. The CDR3 has 13 residues. CDR1 and CDR2 from the germline V gene are KGHSH and LQKENI. Germline trimming cut 2 bases from V and 3 bases from J; bases unmatched to any gene: 0. CDR3 amino acids: CASSPGQDTEAFF. In DNA form, the CDR3 reads TGTGCCAGCTCACCAGGACAGGACACTGAAGCTTTCTTT.

V and J are TRBV18 and TRBJ1-5; D is unclear. Trimming pared 5 bases from V and 7 bases from J, leaving 18 bases between. The CDR3 sequence is 15 residues long. Germline assignment: CDR1 KGHSH and CDR2 LQKENI. The CDR3 DNA sequence: TGTGCCAGCTCAAACCAGCGTCCGGAAGGCCAGCCCCAGCATTTT. Protein sequence: CASSNQRPEGQPQHF.

This chain connects TRBV6-5 to TRBJ2-5; a possible D gene is TRBD2 (5 bases). The V end lost 6 bases, the J end lost 0 bases, and 14 bases lay between the germline ends. This CDR3 contains 15 residues. The germline gives CDR1 MNHEY, CDR2 SVGAGI. This CDR3 is CASSRKRGYQETQYF. The CDR3 nucleotides read TGTGCCAGCAGCCGCAAAAGAGGGTACCAAGAGACCCAGTACTTC.